Below are 9 T cell receptor beta chains sequenced from a single sample in a study of T cell repertoires in cytomegalovirus infection. TCRdb reprocessed the reads with MiXCR, giving one entry per CDR3 protein. The sample comprises 140,000 to 150,000 distinct CDR3 sequences, approximately 30% of which are singletons, and 52% rests with the top ten. Antigens of these TCRs are unknown. Here the sequenced sample was CD8+ T cells from cultured PBMCs, taken from culture after CMV antigen stimulation. The receptors originated from a human donor in good health (CMV status not recorded). Some clones in this sample may be carry-over from other donors' samples.

This clonotype was detected many times. This CDR3 is CASSLGPLPNEQYF. CDR3 sequence (DNA): TGTGCCAGCAGCTTAGGGCCCCTTCCTAACGAGCAGTACTTC. This chain uses TRBV7-6 with TRBJ2-7, with D hard to call. V lost 1 base to trimming and J lost 5 bases, with 12 bases between them. The CDR3 runs 14 residues. CDR1 and CDR2 (germline): SGHVS, FNYEAQ.

The chain couples TRBV19 to TRBJ2-1; 12 positions agree with TRBD2. CDR1 and CDR2 (germline): LNHDA, SQIVND (reference sequence). Trimming at V came to 0 bases and at J to 7 bases, leaving 7 bases not matched to a gene. The CDR3 loop spans 17 amino acids. The CDR3 DNA follows: TGTGCCAGTAGTATAGACCGACTAGCGGGGGCCATGAATGAGCAGTTCTTC. This translates into CASSIDRLAGAMNEQFF.

The V and J genes are TRBV12-3 or TRBV12-4 and TRBJ2-3; 7 bases are shared with TRBD2. V dropped 4 bases and J dropped 8; count of bases not matched to a gene: 9. The CDR3 spans 14 residues. The CDR3 bases are TGTGCCAGCAGTTCCCCGGGGAGGGAAGTTACGCAGTATTTT. Protein product: CASSSPGREVTQYF.

The chain joins TRBV2 to TRBJ1-6, with 9 bases identical to TRBD1. Losses at the gene ends were 4 bases for V and 6 bases for J; bases not matched to a gene: 4. The CDR3 loop spans 15 amino acids. Germline V gene lookup returns CDR1 SNHLY and CDR2 FYNNEI. The CDR3 region has the DNA TGTGCCAGCAGTGGGGACAGGGTTGGTAATTCACCCCTCCACTTT. Protein sequence: CASSGDRVGNSPLHF.

The chain carries TRBV19 and TRBJ1-5; D gene unclear. Germline CDR1 LNHDA, CDR2 SQIVND (reference sequence). The CDR3 covers 14 residues. The V end lost 3 bases, the J end lost 7 bases, and 13 bases lay between the germline ends. The CDR3 bases are TGTGCCAGTAGTATGGGAGGGTTCGGGCAGCCCCAGCATTTT. Translation: CASSMGGFGQPQHF. The whole variable domain, remainder taken from reference TRBV19 and TRBJ1-5, is DGGITQSPKYLFRKEGQNVTLSCEQNLNHDAMYWYRQDPGQGLRLIYYSQIVNDFQKGDIAEGYSVSREKKESFPLTVTSAQKNPTAFYLCASSMGGFGQPQHFGDGTRLSIL.

A note on this clonotype: The CDR3 does not end in the conserved phenylalanine or tryptophan, so this is likely a read error. No DNA is shown, since the ends of the CDR3 on it are uncertain; the CDR3 is the one TCRdb lists. J is TRBJ2-7 and V is TRBV3-1; the D call in the table, TRBD2, was not verified against the DNA. The germline V gene encodes CDR1 LGHDT and CDR2 YNNKEL (reference sequence). The CDR3 is 12 amino acids long, termini counted. The CDR3 sequence is CASSRGAGPLFL.

This clonotype has just one count. The chain is built from TRBV7-9 and TRBJ1-2; 9 positions agree with TRBD1. CDR3 length equals 16 residues. The V and J ends lost 3 bases and 6 bases, in that order; junction bases with no gene match: 11. Per germline, CDR1 SEHNR and CDR2 FQNEAQ (reference sequence). CDR3 bases: TGTGCCAGCAGCTTTCCCGGAACAGGGGGCAAGGATGGCTACACCTTC. It is translated as CASSFPGTGGKDGYTF.

This clonotype was found many times. In DNA, the CDR3 is TGTGCCAGCAGTTTGGAGCGGGGGGGTTTCACAGATACGCAGTATTTT. As protein: CASSLERGGFTDTQYF. V is TRBV12-3 or TRBV12-4 and J is TRBJ2-3; 10 bases are shared with TRBD2. V shed 3 bases and J 2 bases; nucleotides not matched to a gene: 5. This CDR3 spans 16 amino acids.

This clonotype was observed a few times. The V call is TRBV10-3, the J call TRBJ1-2, with 7 bases that match TRBD1. This CDR3 is built from 13 residues. Per the germline V gene, CDR1 is ENHRY and CDR2 is SYGVKD. J gave up 8 bases and V 2 bases, and 5 bases lay outside the gene matches. CDR3 loop: CAISEGGGAGYTF. In DNA, the CDR3 is TGTGCCATCAGTGAGGGAGGGGGCGCCGGCTACACCTTC.